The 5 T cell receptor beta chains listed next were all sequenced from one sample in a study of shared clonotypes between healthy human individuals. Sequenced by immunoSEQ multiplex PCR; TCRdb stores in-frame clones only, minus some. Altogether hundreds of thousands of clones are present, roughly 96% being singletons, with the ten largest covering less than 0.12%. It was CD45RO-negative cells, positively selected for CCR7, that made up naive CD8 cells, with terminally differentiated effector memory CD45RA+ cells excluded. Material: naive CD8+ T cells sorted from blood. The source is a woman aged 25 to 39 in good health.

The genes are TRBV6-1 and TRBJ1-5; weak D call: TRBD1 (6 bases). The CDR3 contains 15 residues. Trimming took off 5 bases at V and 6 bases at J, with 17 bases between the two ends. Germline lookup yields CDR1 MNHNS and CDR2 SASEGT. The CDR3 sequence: CASSLDRNPGQPQHF. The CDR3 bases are TGTGCCAGCAGTCTGGACAGAAACCCAGGTCAGCCCCAGCATTTT.

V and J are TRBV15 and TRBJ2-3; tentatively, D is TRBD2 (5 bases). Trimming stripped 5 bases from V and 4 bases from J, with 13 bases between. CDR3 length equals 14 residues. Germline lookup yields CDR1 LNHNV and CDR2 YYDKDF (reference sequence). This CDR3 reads CATSGLTVADTQYF. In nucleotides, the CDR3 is TGTGCCACCAGCGGACTCACCGTTGCAGATACGCAGTATTTT.

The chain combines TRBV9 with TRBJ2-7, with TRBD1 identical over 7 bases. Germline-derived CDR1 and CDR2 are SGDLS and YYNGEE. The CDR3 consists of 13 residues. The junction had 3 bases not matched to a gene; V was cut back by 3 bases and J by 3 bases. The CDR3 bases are TGTGCCAGCAGCGCCACAGGGGACTACGAGCAGTACTTC. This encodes CASSATGDYEQYF. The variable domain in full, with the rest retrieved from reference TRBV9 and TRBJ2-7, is DSGVTQTPKHLITATGQRVTLRCSPRSGDLSVYWYQQSLDQGLQFLIQYYNGEERAKGNILERFSAQQFPDLHSELNLSSLELGDSALYFCASSATGDYEQYFGPGTRLTVT.

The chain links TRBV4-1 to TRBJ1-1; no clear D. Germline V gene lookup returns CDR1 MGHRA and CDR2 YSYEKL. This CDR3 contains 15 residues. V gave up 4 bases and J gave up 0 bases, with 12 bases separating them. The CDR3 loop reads CASSPRAAMNTEAFF. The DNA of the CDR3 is TGCGCCAGCAGCCCTCGGGCAGCAATGAACACTGAAGCTTTCTTT.

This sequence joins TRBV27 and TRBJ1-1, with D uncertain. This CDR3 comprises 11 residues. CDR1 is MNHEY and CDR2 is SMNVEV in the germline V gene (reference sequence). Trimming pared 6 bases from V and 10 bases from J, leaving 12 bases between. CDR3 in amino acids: CASRAGGAAFF. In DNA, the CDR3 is TGTGCCAGCAGGGCTGGAGGTGCAGCTTTCTTT.